This T cell receptor (beta chain) is from a study of tissue T cells after allogeneic stem cell transplantation. Study-wide results and caveats: Limitations included a small, clinically heterogeneous cohort and limited sampling depth. TCR repertoires tracked anatomic similarity, regardless of disease or transplant status.

About this clone: What it binds is unknown. Genes and germline are mouse. The read ends 1 residue shy of where the CDR3 ends; the end is completed using the germline J gene.

The length of the CDR3 is 15 residues. Germline assignment: CDR1 SGHSA and CDR2 FRNQAP. V shed 1 base, J shed 4 bases, and the junction held 4 bases outside the gene matches. Libraries were prepared by immunoSEQ multiplex PCR; TCRdb keeps only in-frame clonotypes and omits some of them. Here the sample spans over 40,000 clones, approximately 70% being singletons. This receptor was identified in a pool of C57BL/6 mice in good health. Sequenced: sorted cells pooled from one or two spleens. The chain is built from TRBV16 and TRBJ2-7; 10 nucleotides agree with TRBD2. The sequenced CDR3 bases are TGTGCAAGCAGCTTAGGGGGACTGGGGTCTTATGAACAGTAC. Translation gives CASSLGGLGSYEQY. In full, the CDR3 reads CASSLGGLGSYEQYF.